One and the same sample provided the 8 T cell receptor beta chains below, sequenced in a study of T cell changes during pregnancy in multiple sclerosis. Profiled with immunoSEQ multiplex PCR; TCRdb holds only in-frame clones, not every one. Here the sample spans some 71,000 clones, approximately 91% being singletons. The sequences come from peripheral blood, collected in the third trimester of pregnancy. All receptors derive from a female donor with multiple sclerosis, enrolled in a pregnancy study.

The rearrangement joins TRBV9 to TRBJ2-7; TRBD1 matches 7 bases. The CDR3 has 13 amino acids. CDR1 is SGDLS, CDR2 YYNGEE, per germline. Trimming took 4 bases from V and 3 from J; bases not matched to a gene: 4. The CDR3 DNA sequence: TGTGCCAGCAGCTTGGGGGACAGCTACGAGCAGTACTTC. Translation: CASSLGDSYEQYF.

V gene TRBV7-4 combines with J gene TRBJ2-7, with 8 bases aligning to TRBD1. Looked up from germline, CDR1 is SGHVT and CDR2 is SQSDAQ. CDR3 length equals 13 residues. Unmatched junction bases numbered 8, after V lost 5 bases and J lost 8 bases. The CDR3 spells CASSTPDRGKQYF. DNA of the CDR3: TGTGCCAGCAGCACACCAGACAGGGGAAAGCAGTACTTC.

Here the CDR3 DNA reads TGTGCCAGCACAGGGACTAGCGGGGAAGGAGGCTACGAGCAGTACTTC. It encodes CASTGTSGEGGYEQYF. V gene TRBV2 combines with J gene TRBJ2-7; 13 bases are a match to TRBD2. V gave up 7 bases and J gave up 3 bases; unmatched junction bases: 9. This CDR3 has 16 amino acids. Germline V gives CDR1 SNHLY, CDR2 FYNNEI.

This clone was counted only a few times. V is TRBV30 and J is TRBJ1-6, with 8 nucleotides matching TRBD1. With V trimmed by 4 bases and J by 10 bases, 9 bases remained unmatched. Per germline, CDR1 GTSNPN and CDR2 SVGIG (reference sequence). The length of the CDR3 is 14 residues. CDR3 amino acids: CAWTMDRAGSPLHF. As DNA, the CDR3 is TGTGCCTGGACCATGGACAGGGCTGGATCACCCCTCCACTTT.

Comment on this clone: In the same sample, other DNA sequences code for this CDR3. This chain joins TRBV5-1 and TRBJ1-2; TRBD1 agrees at 7 bases. Per germline, CDR1 SGHRS and CDR2 YFSETQ. The CDR3 is 15 residues long. Unmatched junction bases numbered 10, after V lost 4 bases and J lost 4 bases. The CDR3: CASSPTGLRSYGYTF. CDR3 sequence (DNA): TGCGCCAGCAGCCCGACAGGGCTTAGAAGCTATGGCTACACCTTC.

The rearrangement uses TRBV5-6 and TRBJ1-6, with a tentative D call TRBD1 (5 bases). The ends were cut back, 0 bases at V and 1 base at J, with 5 bases in the middle. The CDR3 is 15 residues long. Per the germline V gene, CDR1 is SGHDT and CDR2 is YYEEEE. DNA for the CDR3: TGTGCCAGCAGCTTGGACAGGTCCTATAATTCACCCCTCCACTTT. Its translation is CASSLDRSYNSPLHF.

CDR3: CASSARGAGIGNQPQHF. Written as DNA, the CDR3 is TGTGCCAGTAGCGCCAGGGGAGCCGGAATAGGCAATCAGCCCCAGCATTTT. The chain combines TRBV19 with TRBJ1-5; a weak D match, TRBD1 (6 bases). The V end lost 6 bases, the J end lost 2 bases, and 20 bases lay between the germline ends. Per germline, CDR1 LNHDA and CDR2 SQIVND (reference sequence). This CDR3 spans 17 amino acids.

For the CDR3, the DNA is TGTGCCAGCAGCGGAGGCTCCTATAATTCACCCCTCCACTTT. This encodes CASSGGSYNSPLHF. The rearrangement joins TRBV2 to TRBJ1-6; D ambiguous. CDR1 SNHLY and CDR2 FYNNEI come from the germline V gene. The CDR3 covers 14 residues. Trimming took off 6 bases at V and 0 bases at J, with 6 bases between the two ends.